Each of the 25 T cell receptor beta chains below was sequenced from the same sample in a study of shared clonotypes between healthy human individuals. TCRdb keeps only in-frame clones here, not all; method: immunoSEQ multiplex PCR. The table lists some 1.4 million clones, roughly 95% of them singletons. Specimen: naive CD4+ T cells sorted from blood. Subset given: CD45RA+ positively selected. These receptors came from a young man in good health.

The chain is built from TRBV7-6 and TRBJ2-5; 8 bases map to TRBD2. V shed 5 bases and J 2 bases; nucleotides not matched to a gene: 13. The length of the CDR3 is 17 residues. Germline CDR1 reads SGHVS; CDR2 reads FNYEAQ. The CDR3 is CASSPPGGRPLQETQYF. The CDR3 nucleotides are TGTGCCAGCAGCCCCCCGGGCGGGAGGCCTCTACAAGAGACCCAGTACTTC.

The chain has TRBV4-1 and TRBJ2-7; unclear D gene. With 0 bases removed from V and 4 bases from J, the gap between germline ends came to 10 bases. This CDR3 is 14 amino acids long. CDR1 and CDR2 (germline): MGHRA, YSYEKL. The CDR3: CASSQDRFIYEQYF. In nucleotides, the CDR3 is TGCGCCAGCAGCCAAGACCGATTTATATACGAGCAGTACTTC.

The chain couples TRBV18 to TRBJ2-3, with 8 positions matching TRBD2. The CDR3 runs 15 residues. J gave up 3 bases and V 5 bases, and 7 bases lay outside the gene matches. Germline lookup yields CDR1 KGHSH and CDR2 LQKENI. CDR3 DNA: TGTGCCAGCTCAAACAGCGGGAGAAGGACAGATACGCAGTATTTT. As protein: CASSNSGRRTDTQYF.

The chain has TRBV28 and TRBJ2-3, with 10 bases aligning to TRBD1. Looked up from germline, CDR1 is MDHEN and CDR2 is SYDVKM. The CDR3 consists of 16 residues. The ends lost 4 bases at V and 3 bases at J; junction bases unmatched: 7. DNA for the CDR3: TGTGCCAGCAGTTGGACGGGGACAGGGGTAACAGATACGCAGTATTTT. As protein: CASSWTGTGVTDTQYF. The variable domain in full, with the rest retrieved from reference TRBV28 and TRBJ2-3, is DVKVTQSSRYLVKRTGEKVFLECVQDMDHENMFWYRQDPGLGLRLIYFSYDVKMKEKGDIPEGYSVSREKKERFSLILESASTNQTSMYLCASSWTGTGVTDTQYFGPGTRLTVL.

CDR3 region: CASSLGAGQGYEQYF. For the CDR3, the DNA is TGTGCCAGCAGCTTAGGGGCGGGACAGGGATACGAGCAGTACTTC. The chain is built from TRBV11-2 and TRBJ2-7; TRBD1 matches at 9 bases. CDR3 length equals 15 residues. The germline V gene encodes CDR1 SGHAT and CDR2 FQNNGV. V dropped 1 base and J dropped 4; count of bases not matched to a gene: 5.

CDR3 DNA sequence: TGTGCCAGCACCCTTGGGGCTACCCAAGAGACCCAGTACTTC. Translating it yields CASTLGATQETQYF. The rearrangement joins TRBV5-4 to TRBJ2-5, with D possibly matching TRBD1 (5 bases). This CDR3 is built from 14 residues. Per germline, CDR1 SGHNT and CDR2 YYREEE (reference sequence). The ends were cut back, 6 bases at V and 1 base at J, with 13 bases in the middle.

V gene TRBV5-1 combines with J gene TRBJ2-7; D may be TRBD1 (5 bases). Germline V gene sequence: CDR1 SGHRS, CDR2 YFSETQ. V lost 7 bases and J 0 bases, leaving 11 bases between the germline ends. There are 13 residues in the CDR3. The CDR3 reads CASCQGSSYEQYF. DNA of the CDR3: TGCGCCAGCTGCCAGGGAAGCTCCTACGAGCAGTACTTC.

The V call is TRBV9, the J call TRBJ2-3; possible D gene TRBD2, 6 bases. V was shortened by 0 bases and J by 4 bases, with 9 bases between the two germline ends. The CDR3 totals 14 residues. Looked up from germline, CDR1 is SGDLS and CDR2 is YYNGEE. In DNA, the CDR3 is TGTGCCAGCAGCGTAGACGGGAGCTCAGATACGCAGTATTTT. This codes for CASSVDGSSDTQYF.

For this clone: The junction differs from germline at one of its ends, possibly a read error. The J gene is TRBJ2-7, the V gene TRBV5-3; tentative D call: TRBD2 (5 bases). TRBV5-3 is reported as an ORF; its role is uncertain. The CDR3 is 13 residues long. DNA for the CDR3: TGTGCCAGCAGCTTGAATTACGGGAACGAGCAGTACTTC. Protein sequence: CASSLNYGNEQYF.

This clone was detected only once. This chain joins TRBV6-5 and TRBJ1-2; D call uncertain. Trimming removed 5 bases from V and 4 bases from J, with 17 bases in between. CDR1 and CDR2 (germline): MNHEY, SVGAGI. The CDR3 runs 15 residues. For the CDR3, the DNA is TGTGCCAGCAGTCCCCCCGGCCCGCATCCCTATGGCTACACCTTC. Protein product: CASSPPGPHPYGYTF.

The gene calls are TRBV30 and TRBJ2-3; TRBD2 matches 8 bases. V shed 0 bases, J shed 2 bases, and the junction held 10 bases outside the gene matches. From germline, CDR1 is GTSNPN and CDR2 SVGIG (reference sequence). This CDR3 contains 17 residues. CDR3 residues: CAWSVGVLADITDTQYF. Written as DNA, the CDR3 is TGTGCCTGGAGTGTTGGGGTACTAGCGGATATCACAGATACGCAGTATTTT.

This chain joins TRBV5-4 and TRBJ2-3; 14 bases line up with TRBD2. The CDR3 has 17 residues. The germline V gene has CDR1 SGHNT and CDR2 YYREEE (reference sequence). With 6 bases clipped from V and 3 bases from J, the junction kept 9 bases outside the gene matches. The CDR3, as DNA: TGTGCCAGCACCAGGGGACTAGCGGGAGTAGGAACAGATACGCAGTATTTT. It codes for CASTRGLAGVGTDTQYF.

The chain has TRBV10-3 and TRBJ2-3, with unresolved D. Trimming pared 0 bases from V and 3 bases from J, leaving 7 bases between. The CDR3 runs to 14 residues. CDR1 and CDR2 from the germline V gene are ENHRY and SYGVKD. CDR3 residues: CAISESTRTDTQYF. In DNA, the CDR3 is TGTGCCATCAGTGAGTCGACGCGGACAGATACGCAGTATTTT.

V usage is TRBV18 and J usage is TRBJ2-7; no reliable D call. V was pared by 3 bases and J by 3 bases, with 9 bases between. The CDR3 loop spans 13 amino acids. The V gene's germline CDR1 is KGHSH and CDR2 LQKENI. DNA of the CDR3: TGTGCCAGCTCACCCGCGGCCCACTACGAGCAGTACTTC. This codes for CASSPAAHYEQYF.

The genes are TRBV30 and TRBJ2-1; D call uncertain. Trimming took off 0 bases at V and 10 bases at J, with 10 bases between the two ends. Germline V gene sequence: CDR1 GTSNPN, CDR2 SVGIG (reference sequence). The CDR3 loop spans 12 amino acids. The CDR3 sequence is CAWSVQRLEQFF. The CDR3, as DNA: TGTGCCTGGAGTGTACAAAGGTTGGAGCAGTTCTTC.

The chain is built from TRBV11-2 and TRBJ2-1, with 12 bases identical to TRBD2. CDR1 SGHAT and CDR2 FQNNGV come from the germline V gene. CDR3 length equals 18 residues. With 3 bases clipped from V and 5 bases from J, the junction kept 11 bases outside the gene matches. In DNA form, the CDR3 reads TGTGCCAGCAGCTTGCATGTCGCTAGCGGGAGGGCGGACAATGAGCAGTTCTTC. It translates to CASSLHVASGRADNEQFF.

The V gene is TRBV5-1, the J gene TRBJ1-1; maybe TRBD1 (6 bases). V was cut by 0 bases and J by 1 base, with 10 bases left in between. The CDR3 has 15 residues. Germline V gene sequence: CDR1 SGHRS, CDR2 YFSETQ. DNA for the CDR3: TGCGCCAGCAGCTTGGTAGAGGGGGGGAACACTGAAGCTTTCTTT. It codes for CASSLVEGGNTEAFF. Looking up the rest from reference TRBV5-1 and TRBJ1-1 gives the full variable domain: KAGVTQTPRYLIKTRGQQVTLSCSPISGHRSVSWYQQTPGQGLQFLFEYFSETQRNKGNFPGRFSGRQFSNSRSEMNVSTLELGDSALYLCASSLVEGGNTEAFFGQGTRLTVV.

This rearrangement joins TRBV2 to TRBJ2-7; D is unresolved. The ends were cut back, 4 bases at V and 6 bases at J, with 7 bases in the middle. The CDR3 consists of 11 residues. The germline CDR1 and CDR2 sequences are SNHLY and FYNNEI. The CDR3 bases are TGTGCCAGCAGTGCCAGTTCCGAGCAGTACTTC. Encoded protein: CASSASSEQYF. Full variable domain (missing parts from reference TRBV2 and TRBJ2-7): EPEVTQTPSHQVTQMGQEVILRCVPISNHLYFYWYRQILGQKVEFLVSFYNNEISEKSEIFDDQFSVERPDGSNFTLKIRSTKLEDSAMYFCASSASSEQYFGPGTRLTVT.

CDR3 nucleotides: TGTGCCAGCAGTCGGGACTACCCCTCCTACGAGCAGTACTTC. Amino acid sequence: CASSRDYPSYEQYF. This rearrangement joins TRBV28 to TRBJ2-7; 7 bases are a match to TRBD2. Trimming at V came to 5 bases and at J to 0 bases, leaving 4 bases not matched to a gene. Germline-derived CDR1 and CDR2 are MDHEN and SYDVKM. CDR3 size: 14 residues.

This chain joins TRBV5-1 and TRBJ1-5; D perhaps matches TRBD1 (6 bases). The CDR3 is 15 amino acids. Germline CDR1 SGHRS, CDR2 YFSETQ. V shed 3 bases and J shed 7 bases, with 17 bases lying between them. Here the CDR3 DNA reads TGCGCCAGCAGCTCCGAGGGGGGGCTAGGCCAGCCCCAGCATTTT. Its protein is CASSSEGGLGQPQHF.

The CDR3 DNA follows: TGTGCCAGCAGTCAACTAGCGGGCACCTACGAGCAGTACTTC. It is translated as CASSQLAGTYEQYF. The chain combines TRBV28 with TRBJ2-7, with 9 positions matching TRBD2. Germline V CDR1 and CDR2: MDHEN, SYDVKM. J lost 2 bases, V lost 5 bases, and 4 bases had no gene match. This CDR3 has 14 amino acids.

V is TRBV28 and J is TRBJ1-2; D not resolved. V gave up 2 bases and J gave up 2 bases, with 15 bases separating them. This CDR3 has 16 residues. The germline V gene has CDR1 MDHEN and CDR2 SYDVKM. This chain's CDR3 is CASSLPLLLGNYGYTF. The CDR3 DNA is TGTGCCAGCAGTTTACCCCTCTTGTTGGGGAACTATGGCTACACCTTC.

Worth noting for this clone: The sample carries other DNA sequences with the same CDR3. The gene calls are TRBV6-5 and TRBJ1-5, with D possibly TRBD1 on 6 matching bases. The ends were cut back, 6 bases at V and 0 bases at J, with 9 bases in the middle. From germline, CDR1 is MNHEY and CDR2 SVGAGI. The CDR3 covers 14 residues. The CDR3 sequence is CASSRTVSNQPQHF. CDR3 sequence (DNA): TGTGCCAGCAGCAGGACAGTTAGCAATCAGCCCCAGCATTTT.

Regarding this clone: The same CDR3 can be traced to other DNA sequences in this sample. The chain couples TRBV28 to TRBJ2-3, with 7 bases identical to TRBD2. The CDR3 is 15 amino acids. CDR1 is MDHEN, CDR2 SYDVKM, per germline. V lost 3 bases to trimming and J lost 2 bases; unmatched junction nucleotides: 5. CDR3 sequence: CASSFSSGTTDTQYF. The CDR3, as DNA: TGTGCCAGCAGTTTCTCGAGCGGGACCACAGATACGCAGTATTTT.

The chain recombines TRBV5-1 with TRBJ2-2; a weak D match, TRBD1 (5 bases). Germline CDR1 and CDR2: SGHRS and YFSETQ. The CDR3 consists of 15 residues. V was pared by 4 bases and J by 0 bases, with 10 bases between. The CDR3 loop reads CASSPTTANTGELFF. CDR3 bases: TGCGCCAGCAGCCCGACGACAGCGAACACCGGGGAGCTGTTTTTT. The full variable domain, its missing parts supplied by reference TRBV5-1 and TRBJ2-2, is KAGVTQTPRYLIKTRGQQVTLSCSPISGHRSVSWYQQTPGQGLQFLFEYFSETQRNKGNFPGRFSGRQFSNSRSEMNVSTLELGDSALYLCASSPTTANTGELFFGEGSRLTVL.